What follows is one TCR beta chain and its context. Its antigen is undetermined. With 60 Vbeta and 13 Jbeta primers, the PCR was carried out. Original handling: Counted up in a later analysis, unique TCR beta chains came to some 80 million, with roughly 11 million shared. Assay: immunoSEQ multiplex PCR; the TCRdb copy retains only in-frame clones and omits some. D and trimming come from the DNA, and the V and J calls and clone size come from that table. The sample shows 120,000 or so clones, 75% to 90% of them seen only once. These data come from a study of cytomegalovirus exposure and HLA in healthy donors. The germline V gene encodes CDR1 ENHRY and CDR2 SYGVKD. Deletions cut 3 bases from V and 4 bases from J, with 10 bases between. The CDR3 runs 14 residues. Whole-study findings and limits: When a later analysis was performed, an Asian-associated ancestry cluster reportedly had fewer N-insertions than the approximately 690-donor mean. Previously analyzed data showed that most TCR beta V segments were productive at a frequency of about 87% or about 30%.

The sequenced sample was PBMCs. The V and J genes are TRBV10-3 and TRBJ1-3; D gene uncertain. This clonotype originated in a male donor in good health and CMV-seronegative. CDR3 region: CAISDSVLGNTIYF. The CDR3 nucleotides read TGTGCCATCAGTGATTCGGTCCTCGGAAACACCATATATTTT.